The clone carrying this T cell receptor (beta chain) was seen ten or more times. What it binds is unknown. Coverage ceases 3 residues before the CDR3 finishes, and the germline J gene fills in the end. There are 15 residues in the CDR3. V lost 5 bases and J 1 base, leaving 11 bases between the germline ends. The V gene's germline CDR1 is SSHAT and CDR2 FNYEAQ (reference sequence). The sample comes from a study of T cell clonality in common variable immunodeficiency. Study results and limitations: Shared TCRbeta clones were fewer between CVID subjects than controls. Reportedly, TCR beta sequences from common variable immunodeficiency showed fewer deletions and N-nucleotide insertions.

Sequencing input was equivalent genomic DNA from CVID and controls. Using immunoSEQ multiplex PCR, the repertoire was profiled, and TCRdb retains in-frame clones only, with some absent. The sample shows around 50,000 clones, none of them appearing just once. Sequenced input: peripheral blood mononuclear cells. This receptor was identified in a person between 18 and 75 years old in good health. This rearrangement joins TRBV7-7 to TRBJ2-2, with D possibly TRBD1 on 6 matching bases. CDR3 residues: CASSPPTGNTGELFF. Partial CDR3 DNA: TGTGCCAGCAGCCCCCCGACAGGGAACACCGGGGAG.